This T cell receptor beta chain was captured by sequencing in a study of cytomegalovirus exposure and HLA in healthy donors. Overall study results and limits: The authors listed 180 or so TCR beta chains as cytomegalovirus-associated.

CDR3 length: 12 amino acids. V was clipped by 5 bases and J by 5 bases, with 9 bases between them. Germline V gene sequence: CDR1 MNHNY, CDR2 SVGAGI (reference sequence). The data were produced by immunoSEQ multiplex PCR, yet TCRdb's version contains in-frame clones alone and is incomplete. The table includes about 110,000 clones, around 85% detected once. Notes on this clone: Its antigen is not known.

This chain connects TRBV6-6 to TRBJ1-1, with D possibly being TRBD1 (5 bases). The specimen sequenced was PBMCs. The TCR comes from a woman in her late teens or twenties in good health and CMV-seronegative. CDR3 loop: CASSPGLTEAFF. The CDR3 DNA reads TGTGCCAGCAGTCCAGGGCTAACTGAAGCTTTCTTT.